A selection of T cell receptor beta chains follows, all from one sample in a study of T cell responses to AZD1222 COVID-19 vaccine. The method was immunoSEQ multiplex PCR; TCRdb's version includes in-frame clones alone and lacks a portion of them. Altogether some 96,000 clones are present, 84% being singletons, with the ten largest covering more than 13%. The input for sequencing was peripheral blood, taken 28 days after the second AZD1222 dose. The receptors come from an adult who received the AZD1222 COVID-19 vaccine. Each CDR3 is given with its conserved first and last residue. A D gene is named only where the DNA matches it firmly. A row's size may be missing; if present it is once, few, many or a size class.

TRBV12-3/TRBV12-4,TRBD1,once,12,TRBJ1-1,CASSHDRGYGFF,TGTGCCAGCAGTCACGACAGGGGATACGGTTTCTTT
TRBV7-2,TRBD1,-,16,TRBJ2-7,CASSRSWDRGTHEQYF,TGTGCCAGCAGCCGCTCTTGGGACAGGGGCACCCACGAGCAGTACTTC
TRBV18,TRBD2,-,13,TRBJ2-7,CASAGTSGYEQYF,TGTGCCAGCGCGGGGACTAGCGGCTACGAGCAGTACTTC
TRBV15,TRBD1,-,18,TRBJ2-7,CATSRGTGTGGLSYEQYF,TGTGCCACCAGCAGAGGAACGGGGACAGGGGGCCTATCCTACGAGCAGTACTTC
TRBV5-4,TRBD2,-,15,TRBJ2-5,CASSGSWGGQETQYF,TGTGCCAGCAGCGGGAGTTGGGGGGGCCAAGAGACCCAGTACTTC
TRBV5-1,-,once,18,TRBJ1-3,CASSLGSYGGAIGNTIYF,TGCGCCAGCAGCTTGGGAAGTTATGGGGGCGCGATCGGAAACACCATATATTTT
TRBV5-1,TRBD2,-,12,TRBJ2-7,CASSWEGGEQYF,TGCGCCAGCAGCTGGGAGGGTGGGGAGCAGTACTTC
TRBV7-6,-,-,15,TRBJ1-4,CASSLGTVGGEKLFF,TGTGCCAGCAGCTTAGGGACCGTCGGAGGTGAAAAACTGTTTTTT
TRBV10-3,TRBD1,once,13,TRBJ2-1,CAISGPTDRREFF,TGTGCCATCAGTGGACCTACGGACAGGCGGGAGTTCTTC
TRBV5-1,-,few,14,TRBJ1-1,CASSLEGGRTEAFF,TGCGCCAGCAGCTTGGAAGGCGGGAGGACTGAAGCTTTCTTT
TRBV7-3,TRBD2,-,16,TRBJ2-2,CASSFTSGLNTGELFF,TGTGCCAGCAGCTTTACTAGCGGATTGAACACCGGGGAGCTGTTTTTT
TRBV11-2,TRBD1,-,14,TRBJ1-3,CASSLGQGGNTIYF,TGTGCCAGCAGCTTAGGACAGGGCGGAAACACCATATATTTT
TRBV5-1,TRBD1,few,16,TRBJ1-3,CASSFRDSLGGNTIYF,TGCGCCAGCAGCTTCCGGGACAGTCTTGGAGGAAACACCATATATTTT
TRBV6-5,-,-,15,TRBJ2-1,CASRLTGGPYNEQFF,TGTGCCAGCAGATTAACAGGTGGGCCCTACAATGAGCAGTTCTTC
TRBV6-5,TRBD1,-,14,TRBJ1-5,CASNMGQADQPQHF,TGTGCCAGCAACATGGGACAGGCGGATCAGCCCCAGCATTTT
TRBV28,-,-,15,TRBJ2-3,CASSLEGEGTDTQYF,TGTGCCAGCAGTTTAGAGGGGGAGGGCACAGATACGCAGTATTTT
TRBV28,-,once,13,TRBJ1-1,CASSGGGTTEAFF,TGTGCCAGCAGTGGGGGGGGGACCACTGAAGCTTTCTTT
TRBV15,-,-,13,TRBJ2-2,CATSPHWPGELFF,TGTGCCACCAGCCCCCATTGGCCCGGGGAGCTGTTTTTT
TRBV5-1,TRBD1,-,16,TRBJ2-7,CASSSNRQGTSYEQYF,TGCGCCAGCAGCTCCAACCGACAGGGCACCTCCTACGAGCAGTACTTC
TRBV7-9,-,-,14,TRBJ2-7,CASSSRTGTYEQYF,TGTGCCAGCAGCTCCAGGACTGGGACCTACGAGCAGTACTTC
TRBV5-4,TRBD2,few,16,TRBJ2-2,CASSPQLATNTGELFF,TGTGCCAGCAGCCCCCAACTAGCGACGAACACCGGGGAGCTGTTTTTT
TRBV7-9,-,-,16,TRBJ1-1,CASSSPLTGLNTEAFF,TGTGCCAGCAGCTCTCCCCTAACAGGGTTGAACACTGAAGCTTTCTTT
TRBV7-8,-,-,13,TRBJ1-1,CASWGAMNTEAFF,TGTGCCAGCTGGGGGGCCATGAACACTGAAGCTTTCTTT
TRBV6-1,TRBD1,-,14,TRBJ1-1,CASTEQGADTEAFF,TGTGCCAGCACTGAACAGGGGGCTGACACTGAAGCTTTCTTT
TRBV12-3/TRBV12-4,-,-,13,TRBJ2-3,CAGGSGVTDTQYF,TGTGCCGGGGGGTCTGGCGTGACAGATACGCAGTATTTT
TRBV29-1,-,-,11,TRBJ1-1,CSVDVNTEAFF,TGCAGCGTGGACGTAAACACTGAAGCTTTCTTT
TRBV10-2,TRBD2,-,16,TRBJ2-3,CASSELRTSGGDTQYF,TGCGCCAGCAGTGAGCTGCGGACTAGCGGGGGTGATACGCAGTATTTT
TRBV29-1,TRBD1,-,12,TRBJ1-2,CSGGTGIYGYTF,TGCAGCGGGGGGACAGGGATCTATGGCTACACCTTC
TRBV10-3,TRBD1,-,14,TRBJ2-5,CAISATGGWETQYF,TGTGCCATCAGTGCCACAGGGGGCTGGGAGACCCAGTACTTC
TRBV19,TRBD2,-,16,TRBJ2-7,CASSGLAGQLPYEQYF,TGTGCCAGTAGTGGGCTAGCGGGACAATTACCGTACGAGCAGTACTTC
TRBV4-3,TRBD2,few,14,TRBJ2-7,CASSQDSGSNEQYF,TGCGCCAGCAGCCAAGACAGCGGGAGCAACGAGCAGTACTTC
TRBV7-9,TRBD1,-,16,TRBJ1-2,CASRDRGQGNSYGYTF,TGTGCCAGCAGGGACCGGGGACAGGGGAATTCCTATGGCTACACCTTC
TRBV6-6,TRBD1,-,16,TRBJ1-2,CASSYPTDRTNYGYTF,TGTGCCAGCAGTTACCCCACGGACAGGACCAACTATGGCTACACCTTC
TRBV19,-,-,14,TRBJ1-1,CASSISVSNTEAFF,TGTGCCAGTAGTATATCAGTTTCCAACACTGAAGCTTTCTTT
TRBV5-1,-,-,14,TRBJ2-5,CASSSRTDEGTQYF,TGCGCCAGCAGCTCTCGGACGGATGAGGGGACCCAGTACTTC
TRBV5-3,-,few,11,TRBJ2-7,CARSTRRQQYF,TGTGCCAGAAGCACAAGGCGTCAGCAGTACTTC
TRBV5-1,-,-,13,TRBJ2-2,CASRKQNTGELFF,TGCGCCAGCAGGAAACAGAACACCGGGGAGCTGTTTTTT
TRBV30,TRBD1,-,14,TRBJ2-7,CAWSTGQGAYEQYF,TGTGCCTGGAGTACGGGACAGGGGGCTTACGAGCAGTACTTC
TRBV11-2,TRBD2,-,15,TRBJ2-7,CASSVGLAGVYEQYF,TGTGCCAGCAGCGTCGGACTAGCGGGGGTCTACGAGCAGTACTTC
TRBV2,-,-,15,TRBJ2-3,CARGTTDSSTDTQYF,TGTGCCAGAGGGACGACTGATAGTAGCACAGATACGCAGTATTTT
TRBV5-5,TRBD1,-,16,TRBJ1-1,CASSLLGGDENTEAFF,TGTGCCAGCAGCTTGTTAGGGGGCGATGAGAACACTGAAGCTTTCTTT
TRBV3-1/TRBV3-2,TRBD1,-,14,TRBJ1-2,CASSRQGGPGGYTF,TGTGCCAGCAGCCGACAGGGAGGCCCCGGTGGCTACACCTTC
TRBV12-5,TRBD1,-,17,TRBJ1-5,CASGSSTGSDSRQPQHF,TGTGCTAGTGGCTCGTCGACAGGGAGCGATAGCCGTCAGCCCCAGCATTTT
TRBV6-5,-,-,14,TRBJ1-1,CASKSFSLNTEAFF,TGTGCCAGCAAGAGCTTTTCTCTGAACACTGAAGCTTTCTTT
TRBV5-1,-,-,14,TRBJ1-3,CASSLGHSGNTIYF,TGCGCCAGCAGCTTGGGACACTCTGGAAACACCATATATTTT
TRBV9,TRBD1,-,14,TRBJ2-5,CASSVDRGDQTQYF,TGTGCCAGCAGCGTCGACAGGGGGGATCAGACCCAGTACTTC